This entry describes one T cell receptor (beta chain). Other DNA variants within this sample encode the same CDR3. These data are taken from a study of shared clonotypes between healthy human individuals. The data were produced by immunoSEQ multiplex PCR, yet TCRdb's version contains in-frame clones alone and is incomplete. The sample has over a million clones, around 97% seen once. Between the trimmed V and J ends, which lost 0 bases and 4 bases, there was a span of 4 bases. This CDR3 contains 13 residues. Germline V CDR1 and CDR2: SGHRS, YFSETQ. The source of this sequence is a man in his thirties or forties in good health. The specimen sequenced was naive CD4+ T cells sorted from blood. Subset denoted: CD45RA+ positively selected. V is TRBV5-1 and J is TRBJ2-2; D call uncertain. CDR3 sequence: CASSLDSTGELFF. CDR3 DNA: TGCGCCAGCAGCTTGGATTCCACCGGGGAGCTGTTTTTT.